This T cell receptor (beta chain) emerged from a study of T cell responses to AZD1222 COVID-19 vaccine. General observations from the study: Mapped onto spike, vaccine-associated CD4 TCRs spanned it and were dominant at 160-218 and 743-854.

Method: immunoSEQ multiplex PCR; TCRdb's copy keeps in-frame clones and lacks some. The repertoire consists of 170,000 or so clones, with 90% occurring once and the leading ten covering 1.5%. CDR1 and CDR2 (germline): SGHKS, YYEKEE (reference sequence). The CDR3 sequence is 14 residues long. Trimming removed 5 bases from V and 0 bases from J, with 9 bases in between. Points on this clone: Its antigen is not known.

The receptor's source is an adult in good health. The specimen comprised peripheral blood, sampled on day 0 of AZD1222 vaccination. This chain links TRBV5-5 with TRBJ1-3; D remains ambiguous. The CDR3, as DNA: TGTGCCAGCAGTTCCTGGGTCTCTGGAAACACCATATATTTT. It encodes CASSSWVSGNTIYF.